The next 16 T cell receptor beta chains were all read from a single sample in a study of Graves' ophthalmopathy and Graves' hyperthyroidism. Amplification of the TCR beta CDR3 regions used RNA transcripts (as template). HTBI-primed RT-PCR formed the first round, and a multiplex PCR formed the second. TCRdb re-derived calls from the multiplex PCR reads in MiXCR, one entry per CDR3 protein. Here the sample spans almost 750,000 distinct CDR3 sequences, roughly 40% being singletons. Material for sequencing was peripheral blood. These receptors were obtained from an adult man with Graves' ophthalmopathy.

A few counts support this clonotype. CDR3 DNA: TGTGCCAGTAGTATAGCCGAGAATCAGCCCCAGCATTTT. Its protein is CASSIAENQPQHF. The chain joins TRBV19 to TRBJ1-5; D unclear. V lost 1 base and J 4 bases, leaving 5 bases between the germline ends. Germline loops: CDR1 LNHDA, CDR2 SQIVND (reference sequence). The CDR3 runs 13 residues.

This clonotype was seen many times. The V gene is TRBV12-3 or TRBV12-4, the J gene TRBJ2-7, with D possibly TRBD2 on 5 matching bases. The CDR3 length is 13 residues. The V end was cut by 1 base, the J end by 9 bases, with 13 bases between. The CDR3 reads CASSLEVGAVQYF. The CDR3 nucleotides are TGTGCCAGCAGTTTAGAGGTGGGAGCTGTGCAGTACTTC.

Comments on this clonotype: One end of the junction varies from germline; a read error may be responsible. V and J are TRBV10-3 and TRBJ1-1; TRBD1 is a possible D gene (6 bases). Per germline, CDR1 ENHRY and CDR2 SYGVKD. The CDR3 contains 15 residues. The CDR3 DNA is TGTGCCAGCAGTTCTTTGGACAGCCTGAACACTGAAGCTTTCTTT. This codes for CASSSLDSLNTEAFF.

This clonotype came up once. This clone may be a read error of a much larger clone one base away. The V and J genes are TRBV29-1 and TRBJ2-7, with D unresolved. The CDR3 runs to 12 residues. Germline loops: CDR1 SQVTM, CDR2 ANQGSEA. The CDR3 region is CSAELTSAEQYF. The CDR3 bases are TGCAGCGCTGAATTAACCAGTGCCGAGCAGTACTTC.

The rearrangement joins TRBV7-9 to TRBJ1-1; D gene uncertain. The germline CDR1 and CDR2 sequences are SEHNR and FQNEAQ (reference sequence). With 5 bases removed from V and 2 bases from J, the gap between germline ends came to 12 bases. The CDR3 spans 14 residues. The CDR3 is CASSPPTDNTEAFF. CDR3 DNA sequence: TGTGCCAGCAGCCCCCCGACGGACAACACTGAAGCTTTCTTT.

The rearrangement uses TRBV29-1 and TRBJ1-2, with D perhaps matching TRBD1 (6 bases). Germline V gene lookup returns CDR1 SQVTM and CDR2 ANQGSEA. Trimming took off 8 bases at V and 2 bases at J, with 18 bases between the two ends. The CDR3 spans 14 residues. CDR3 loop: CSTREGGENYGYTF. Written as DNA, the CDR3 is TGCAGCACCAGGGAAGGGGGAGAGAACTATGGCTACACCTTC.

Remarks on this clonotype: This CDR3 fails to terminate in the conserved phenylalanine or tryptophan, so it likely reflects a read error. The CDR3, as DNA: TGTGCCAGCCAAGATCCCGGACTAGCCCACGAGCAGTACTGC. This translates into CASQDPGLAHEQYC. The chain couples TRBV5-1 to TRBJ2-7; TRBD2 matches 8 bases. There are 14 residues in the CDR3. Germline V gene lookup returns CDR1 SGHRS and CDR2 YFSETQ.

This clonotype was counted many times. CDR3: CASSLAQGTRGYTF. The CDR3 bases are TGCGCCAGCAGCTTGGCCCAGGGGACACGTGGCTACACCTTC. This chain links TRBV5-1 with TRBJ1-2; weak D call: TRBD1 (6 bases). Germline CDR1 and CDR2: SGHRS and YFSETQ. CDR3 length equals 14 residues. The V end lost 0 bases, the J end lost 7 bases, and 13 bases lay between the germline ends.

J is TRBJ2-5 and V is TRBV5-6; D unclear. This CDR3 has 14 amino acids. Germline values: CDR1 SGHDT, CDR2 YYEEEE. V dropped 5 bases and J dropped 3 bases, with 14 bases sitting between them. The CDR3 nucleotides are TGTGCCAGCAGGGCGGAACGTGTGAAAGAGACCCAGTACTTC. Its translation is CASRAERVKETQYF.

A note on this clonotype: A much larger clone lies a single base off, so this may be a read error. The DNA for the CDR3 is TGTGCCAGCAGTGAGGACAGGGGGGGGAACACTGAAGCTTTCTTT. It codes for CASSEDRGGNTEAFF. The V gene is TRBV2, the J gene TRBJ1-1; 10 bases align to TRBD1. The CDR3 covers 15 residues. Trimming removed 3 bases from V and 1 base from J; junction bases left unmatched: 2. CDR1 and CDR2 (germline): SNHLY, FYNNEI.

This clonotype was seen a few times. This chain joins TRBV4-3 and TRBJ2-7, with a tentative D call TRBD1 (5 bases). V shed 0 bases and J shed 7 bases, with 7 bases lying between them. The CDR3 extends over 12 amino acids. From germline, CDR1 is LGHNA and CDR2 YSLEER. CDR3 sequence (DNA): TGCGCCAGCAGCCAAGACGCAGGGGAGCAGTACTTC. The encoded protein is CASSQDAGEQYF.

About this clonotype: With a much larger clone just one base away, this may be a read error. The chain is built from TRBV7-3 and TRBJ2-7; TRBD1 might be the D (6 bases). Germline CDR1 and CDR2: SGHTA and FQGTGA. The CDR3 contains 13 residues. Trimming cost V 9 bases and J 5 bases, with 17 bases left between them. The CDR3 bases are TGTGCCAGAAGCCCATCATCAGGGGACGAGCAGTACTTC. Its protein is CARSPSSGDEQYF.

This clonotype has ten or more counts. The chain recombines TRBV7-3 with TRBJ2-5, with a weak D call TRBD2 (5 bases). The V and J ends lost 1 base and 4 bases respectively, with 13 bases between them. This CDR3 has 15 amino acids. Germline CDR1 reads SGHTA; CDR2 reads FQGTGA. The chain's CDR3 is CASSLRVGVSETQYF. Written as DNA, the CDR3 is TGTGCCAGCAGCTTAAGGGTGGGAGTTTCAGAGACCCAGTACTTC.

This clonotype was detected ten times or more. This rearrangement joins TRBV2 to TRBJ1-1; D gene unclear. This CDR3 is 14 amino acids long. Germline V gene data show CDR1 as SNHLY and CDR2 as FYNNEI. The V end was cut by 8 bases, the J end by 3 bases, with 16 bases between. Written as DNA, the CDR3 is TGTGCCAGCTACCACTTGAGAAGAGACACTGAAGCTTTCTTT. This gives the protein CASYHLRRDTEAFF.

In its sample, this clonotype was seen a few times. V and J are TRBV7-9 and TRBJ2-5, with D perhaps matching TRBD1 (8 bases). The CDR3 spans 14 residues. Trimming removed 5 bases from V and 4 bases from J, with 14 bases in between. Looked up from germline, CDR1 is SEHNR and CDR2 is FQNEAQ (reference sequence). The CDR3 reads CASSQQGGRETQYF. CDR3 in DNA: TGTGCCAGCAGCCAACAGGGGGGGCGAGAGACCCAGTACTTC.

This clonotype came up many times. CDR3: CASSFPGHRASFGYTF. The DNA of the CDR3 is TGTGCCAGCAGCTTCCCGGGACACCGAGCTTCCTTTGGCTACACCTTC. This chain joins TRBV7-9 and TRBJ1-2; possible D gene TRBD1, 6 bases. V was pared by 3 bases and J by 7 bases, with 21 bases between. There are 16 residues in the CDR3. Germline lookup yields CDR1 SEHNR and CDR2 FQNEAQ (reference sequence).